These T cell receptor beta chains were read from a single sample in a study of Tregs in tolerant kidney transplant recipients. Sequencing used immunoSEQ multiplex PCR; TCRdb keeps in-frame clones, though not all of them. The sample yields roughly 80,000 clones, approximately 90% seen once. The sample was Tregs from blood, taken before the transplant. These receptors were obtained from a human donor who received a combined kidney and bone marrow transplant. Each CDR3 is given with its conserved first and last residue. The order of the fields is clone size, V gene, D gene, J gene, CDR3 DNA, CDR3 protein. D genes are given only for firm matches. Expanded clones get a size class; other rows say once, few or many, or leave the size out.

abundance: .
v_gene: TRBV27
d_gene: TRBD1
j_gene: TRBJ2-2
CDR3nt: TGTGCCAGCAGTACCAGGACAGGGCCCACGAACACCGGGGAGCTGTTTTTT
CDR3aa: CASSTRTGPTNTGELFF

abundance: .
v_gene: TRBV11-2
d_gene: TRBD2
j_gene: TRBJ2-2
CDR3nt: TGTGCCAGCAGCCGGAGGACCGGCGGGAGCACCGGGGAGCTGTTTTTT
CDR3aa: CASSRRTGGSTGELFF

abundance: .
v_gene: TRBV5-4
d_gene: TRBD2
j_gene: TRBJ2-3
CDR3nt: TGTGCCAGCAGCTTTGGGACTAGCGGCACAGATACGCAGTATTTT
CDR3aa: CASSFGTSGTDTQYF

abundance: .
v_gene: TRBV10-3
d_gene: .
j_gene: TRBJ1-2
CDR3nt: TGTGCCATCAGTGACCTCGAAGGGGACGGCTACACCTTC
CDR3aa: CAISDLEGDGYTF

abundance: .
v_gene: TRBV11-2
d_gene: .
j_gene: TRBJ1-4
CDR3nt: TGTGCCAGCAGTCAGGGTGCAACTAATGAAAAACTGTTTTTT
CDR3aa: CASSQGATNEKLFF

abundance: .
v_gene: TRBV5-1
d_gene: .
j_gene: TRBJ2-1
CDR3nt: TGCGCCAGCACAAACGCGGATTCCTACAATGAGCAGTTCTTC
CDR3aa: CASTNADSYNEQFF

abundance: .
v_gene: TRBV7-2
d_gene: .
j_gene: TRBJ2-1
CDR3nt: TGTGCCAGCAGCTTATCCCGACTAGATGATGAGCAGTTCTTC
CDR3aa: CASSLSRLDDEQFF

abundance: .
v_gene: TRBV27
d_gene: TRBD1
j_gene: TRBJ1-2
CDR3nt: TGTGCCAGCAGTTCACTTGTAACAGGGGGAGATGGCTACACCTTC
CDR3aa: CASSSLVTGGDGYTF

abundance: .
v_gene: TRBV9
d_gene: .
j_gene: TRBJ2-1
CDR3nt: TGTGCCAGCAGCGTAAGTGGGAGCTCCTACAATGAGCAGTTCTTC
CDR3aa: CASSVSGSSYNEQFF

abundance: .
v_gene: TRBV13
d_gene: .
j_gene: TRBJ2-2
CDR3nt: TGTGCCAGCAGCTTAAGGCCTCCCACTCACACCGGGGAGCTGTTTTTT
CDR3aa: CASSLRPPTHTGELFF

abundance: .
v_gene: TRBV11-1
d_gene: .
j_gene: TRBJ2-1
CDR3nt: TGTGCCAGCAGCGAGGGCCGCAATGAGCAGTTCTTC
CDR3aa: CASSEGRNEQFF

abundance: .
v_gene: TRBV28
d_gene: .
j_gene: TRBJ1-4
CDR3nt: TGTGCCAGCTCCTCTCCCGGCAGGGGAACTGAAAAACTGTTTTTT
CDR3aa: CASSSPGRGTEKLFF

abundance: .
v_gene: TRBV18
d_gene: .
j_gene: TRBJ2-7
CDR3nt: TGTGCCAGCTCCCAGTACGGGGAGCAGTACTTC
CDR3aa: CASSQYGEQYF

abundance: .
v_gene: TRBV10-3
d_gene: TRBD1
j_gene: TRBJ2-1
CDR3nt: TGTGCCAGCCAGGGACAGGGAACCTACAATGAGCAGTTCTTC
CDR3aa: CASQGQGTYNEQFF

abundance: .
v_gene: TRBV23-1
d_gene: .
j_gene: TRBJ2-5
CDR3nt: TGCGCCAGCAGTCAAGGGGTGTACCAAGAGACCCAGTACTTC
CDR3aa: CASSQGVYQETQYF

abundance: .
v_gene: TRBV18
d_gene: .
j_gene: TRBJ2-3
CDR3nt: TGTGCCAGCTCACCAAGGACAGATACGCAGTATTTT
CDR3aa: CASSPRTDTQYF

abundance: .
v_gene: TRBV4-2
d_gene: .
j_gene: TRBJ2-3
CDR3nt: TGTGCCAGCAGCCAAGATGCGGGAATTAGCACAGATACGCAGTATTTT
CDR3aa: CASSQDAGISTDTQYF

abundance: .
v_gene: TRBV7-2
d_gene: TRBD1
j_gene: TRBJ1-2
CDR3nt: TGTGCCAGCAGCTGGCGGGACAGCTATGGCTACACCTTC
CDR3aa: CASSWRDSYGYTF

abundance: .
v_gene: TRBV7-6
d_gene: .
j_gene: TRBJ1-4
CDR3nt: TGTGCCAGCAGCTTGGGAGGGATCAATGAAAAACTGTTTTTT
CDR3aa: CASSLGGINEKLFF

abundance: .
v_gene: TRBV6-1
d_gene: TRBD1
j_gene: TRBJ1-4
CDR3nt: TGTGCCAGCAGTGATCTCAGGACAGGGGGCGGGAATGAAAAACTGTTTTTT
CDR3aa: CASSDLRTGGGNEKLFF

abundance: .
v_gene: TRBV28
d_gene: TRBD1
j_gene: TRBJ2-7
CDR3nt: TGTGCCAGCAGTCTCAGGGGGCCCCCCTACGAGCAGTACTTC
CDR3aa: CASSLRGPPYEQYF

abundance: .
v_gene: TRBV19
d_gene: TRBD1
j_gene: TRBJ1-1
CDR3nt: TGTGCCAGTAGTATCCGGACAGGGGCGGACGCTGAAGCTTTCTTT
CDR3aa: CASSIRTGADAEAFF

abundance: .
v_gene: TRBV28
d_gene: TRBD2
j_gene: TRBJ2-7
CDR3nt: TGTGCCAGCAGTTTATACCTAGCGGGAGGGCCTCGGAGCACTTGGGAGCAGTACTTC
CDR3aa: CASSLYLAGGPRSTWEQYF

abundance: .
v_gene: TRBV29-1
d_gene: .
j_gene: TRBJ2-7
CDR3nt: TGCAGCGTTACTCTGGACAGTGCCTACGAGCAGTACTTC
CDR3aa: CSVTLDSAYEQYF

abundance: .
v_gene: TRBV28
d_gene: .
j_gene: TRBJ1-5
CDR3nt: TGTGCCAGCATGAGTAGCAATCAGCCCCAGCATTTT
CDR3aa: CASMSSNQPQHF

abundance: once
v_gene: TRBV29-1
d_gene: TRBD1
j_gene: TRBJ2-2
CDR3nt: TGCAGCGTTCAGACAGGGGGCTGGAACACCGGGGAGCTGTTTTTT
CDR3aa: CSVQTGGWNTGELFF

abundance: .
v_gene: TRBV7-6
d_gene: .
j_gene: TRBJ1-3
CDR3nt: TGTGCCAGCAGCCACGACGAAAACACCATATATTTT
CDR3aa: CASSHDENTIYF

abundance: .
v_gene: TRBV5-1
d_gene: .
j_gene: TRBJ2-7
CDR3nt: TGCGCCAGCAGCCTGCTACAGGCCCAAAGCTCCTACGAGCAGTACTTC
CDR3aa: CASSLLQAQSSYEQYF

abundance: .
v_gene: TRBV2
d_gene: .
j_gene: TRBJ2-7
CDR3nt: TGTGCCAGCAGTGTGGCAGGGTCCTACGAGCAGTACTTC
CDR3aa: CASSVAGSYEQYF

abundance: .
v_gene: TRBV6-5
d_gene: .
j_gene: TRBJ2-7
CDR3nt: TGTGCCAGCAGTCGGGGCCGCTGGGAGCAGTACTTC
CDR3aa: CASSRGRWEQYF

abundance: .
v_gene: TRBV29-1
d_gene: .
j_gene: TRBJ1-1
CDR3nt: TGCACCGGCGGACACATGAACACTGAAGCTTTCTTT
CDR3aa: CTGGHMNTEAFF

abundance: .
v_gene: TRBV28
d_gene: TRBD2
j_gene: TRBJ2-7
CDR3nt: TGTGCCAGCAGTTTATTGTGGGGGGGCTCCTACGAGCAGTACTTC
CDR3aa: CASSLLWGGSYEQYF

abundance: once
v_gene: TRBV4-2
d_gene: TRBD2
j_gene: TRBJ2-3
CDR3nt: TGTGCCAGCAGCCACCATAGGCTAGCGGGGGGTCCAGATACGCAGTATTTT
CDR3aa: CASSHHRLAGGPDTQYF

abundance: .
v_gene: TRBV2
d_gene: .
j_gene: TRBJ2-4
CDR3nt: TGTGCCAGCAGGAGAGCCGGGGGCATTCAGTACTTC
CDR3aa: CASRRAGGIQYF

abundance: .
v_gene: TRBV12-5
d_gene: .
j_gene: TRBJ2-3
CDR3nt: TGTGCTAGTGCCCTCGGGGTAAGGGGAACTAGCACAGATACGCAGTATTTT
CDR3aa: CASALGVRGTSTDTQYF

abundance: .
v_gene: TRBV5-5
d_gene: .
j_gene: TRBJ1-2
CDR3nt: TGTGCCAGCAGCTCGGGACTCAACTATGGCTACACCTTC
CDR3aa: CASSSGLNYGYTF

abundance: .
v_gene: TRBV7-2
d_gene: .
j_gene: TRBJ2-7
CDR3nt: TGTGCCAGCAGCCTCCGGGATTCTCCTAACGAGCAGTACTTC
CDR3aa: CASSLRDSPNEQYF